Below are 10 T cell receptor beta chains sequenced from a single sample in a study of identical twins listed by TCRdb under 2016. To prepare the library, 5' RACE was applied. The sequencer was an Illumina HiSeq 2000. TCRdb trimmed the raw reads at Q25, called clones with MiXCR and kept productive beta chains. Each record represents a unique CDR3 protein, reported with the most common genes and DNA among its rows. Counted in this sample were 400,000 to 550,000 distinct CDR3 sequences; roughly 26% of them appeared once. Together, the top ten hold over 2.5% of the sample. These data are also associated with another study on T cells expressing NK-cell markers.

Material for sequencing was CD4+ T cells sorted from blood. Receptors originate from a woman under 30 in good health.

V is TRBV7-2 and J is TRBJ2-3; D call uncertain. The CDR3 runs to 14 residues. V lost 4 bases and J 4 bases, leaving 12 bases between the germline ends. CDR1 is SGHTA and CDR2 is FQGNSA in the germline V gene. In nucleotides, the CDR3 is TGTGCCAGCAGCTCTATGCGACCCCCAGATACGCAGTATTTT. It specifies CASSSMRPPDTQYF.

This clonotype was detected a few times. The chain uses TRBV6-1 and TRBJ2-5; 8 bases are shared with TRBD2. Looked up from germline, CDR1 is MNHNS and CDR2 is SASEGT. The CDR3 is made up of 15 amino acids. With 8 bases clipped from V and 6 bases from J, the junction kept 14 bases outside the gene matches. This CDR3 is CASSTGGAGLKTQYF. DNA of the CDR3: TGTGCCAGCTCTACGGGGGGGGCAGGGTTGAAGACCCAGTACTTC.

This clonotype turned up a few times. The J gene is TRBJ2-4, the V gene TRBV5-1; 8 bases match TRBD1. The CDR3 sequence is 16 residues long. J lost 8 bases, V lost 4 bases, and 14 bases had no gene match. Germline values: CDR1 SGHRS, CDR2 YFSETQ. CDR3 sequence (DNA): TGCGCCAGCAGCATCCGGACAGGGCCAAATGGGGACATTCAGTACTTC. Its protein is CASSIRTGPNGDIQYF.

This clonotype was counted only a few times. The chain has TRBV29-1 and TRBJ2-7; D uncertain. Germline V gene lookup returns CDR1 SQVTM and CDR2 ANQGSEA. The CDR3 has 11 amino acids. Trimming removed 2 bases at V and 5 bases at J, with 7 bases between. CDR3 loop: CSVEYGHEQYF. The CDR3 nucleotides are TGCAGCGTTGAATATGGCCACGAGCAGTACTTC.

The CDR3 nucleotides read TGTGCCAGCAGCTCCCGGACAGGGGAGAATCAGCCCCAGCATTTT. This codes for CASSSRTGENQPQHF. The chain employs TRBV7-2 and TRBJ1-5; 9 nucleotides agree with TRBD1. There are 15 residues in the CDR3. Germline V gene lookup returns CDR1 SGHTA and CDR2 FQGNSA. The V segment lost 4 bases and the J segment 4 bases; nucleotides outside the gene matches: 5.

V and J are TRBV2 and TRBJ2-5; possible D gene TRBD1, 5 bases. CDR3 size: 15 residues. V was pared by 11 bases and J by 0 bases, with 19 bases between. Germline CDR1 and CDR2: SNHLY and FYNNEI. The CDR3, as DNA: TGTGCCGGTCGACAGATTCCGCCTTACCAAGAGACCCAGTACTTC. Encoded protein: CAGRQIPPYQETQYF.

This clonotype appeared a few times. The V gene is TRBV18, the J gene TRBJ2-7; D unresolved. V lost 2 bases to trimming and J lost 1 base, with 9 bases between them. From germline, CDR1 is KGHSH and CDR2 LQKENI. This CDR3 contains 14 residues. The CDR3 loop is CASSPARTSYEQYF. The CDR3 coding sequence is TGTGCCAGCTCACCAGCTAGAACTTCCTACGAGCAGTACTTC.

Only a few counts were recorded for this clonotype. This chain's CDR3 is CASSSGLPDGDTQYF. Here the CDR3 DNA reads TGTGCCAGCAGTTCGGGACTCCCCGATGGAGATACGCAGTATTTT. The chain joins TRBV12-3 or TRBV12-4 to TRBJ2-3, with a tentative D call TRBD2 (6 bases). V lost 4 bases and J 5 bases, leaving 16 bases between the germline ends. This CDR3 contains 15 residues.

CDR3: CASSEGPGTYEQYF. Here the CDR3 DNA reads TGCGCCAGCAGCGAAGGACCCGGAACCTACGAGCAGTACTTC. V gene TRBV5-1 combines with J gene TRBJ2-7; D ambiguous. The CDR3 runs 14 residues. From germline, CDR1 is SGHRS and CDR2 YFSETQ. V lost 4 bases and J 2 bases, leaving 13 bases between the germline ends.

The genes are TRBV5-6 and TRBJ2-3; 7 nucleotides line up with TRBD1. J lost 2 bases, V lost 0 bases, and 3 bases had no gene match. The germline CDR1 and CDR2 sequences are SGHDT and YYEEEE. The CDR3 is 15 residues long. CDR3 amino acids: CASSLEQGNTDTQYF. The CDR3 DNA follows: TGTGCCAGCAGCTTGGAACAGGGGAACACAGATACGCAGTATTTT.